This T cell receptor (beta chain) is from a study of OX40 agonist ivuxolimab in advanced cancers. A remark on this clone: Its antigen is unidentified.

Findings of the study overall: The CD4+ and CD8+ T cells in the blood had expanded clonally by week 6 at 0.1 to 3.0 mg/kg.

Germline CDR1 reads LNHDA; CDR2 reads SQIVND (reference sequence). The CDR3 length is 14 residues. V shed 5 bases and J shed 2 bases, with 12 bases lying between them. Sequencing used immunoSEQ multiplex PCR; TCRdb keeps in-frame clones, though not all of them. The sample carries around 68,000 clones, 87% recorded once. The V call is TRBV19, the J call TRBJ1-1; D unresolved. The source material was CD4+ or CD8+ T cells sorted from blood, sampled in a trial of the OX40 agonist ivuxolimab. The receptor was isolated from an adult with an advanced solid tumor such as melanoma, head and neck, liver or kidney cancer. CDR3 amino acids: CASSPVAGNTEAFF. The CDR3 region has the DNA TGTGCCAGTAGTCCCGTCGCAGGTAACACTGAAGCTTTCTTT.